This passage covers 18 T cell receptor beta chains from one sample sequenced in a study of shared clonotypes between healthy human individuals. Only in-frame clones appear in the TCRdb table, and some are missing; sequencing was by immunoSEQ multiplex PCR. The table lists about 2.1 million clones, about 92% of them singletons. CD45RO-negative cells were positively selected for CCR7, leaving out terminally differentiated effector memory CD45RA+ cells. Sequencing was done on a sample of naive CD8+ T cells from PBMCs. The source of these receptors is a young man in good health. Some clones in this sample may be carry-over from other donors' samples.

CDR3 bases: TGTGCCAGCAGCGTAGGCTGGGCAGGGACAGATACGCAGTATTTT. It codes for CASSVGWAGTDTQYF. The V call is TRBV9, the J call TRBJ2-3, with D possibly matching TRBD1 (5 bases). The germline V gene has CDR1 SGDLS and CDR2 YYNGEE. CDR3 size: 15 residues. Trimming took off 0 bases at V and 3 bases at J, with 11 bases between the two ends.

The V gene is TRBV6-5, the J gene TRBJ2-7; D remains unclear. This CDR3 region has 15 residues. CDR1 MNHEY and CDR2 SVGAGI come from the germline V gene. Between the trimmed V and J ends, which lost 2 bases and 1 base, there was a span of 12 bases. The CDR3 DNA reads TGTGCCAGCAGTTACGGAGCCGCCCCTTCCTACGAGCAGTACTTC. It yields the protein CASSYGAAPSYEQYF.

This chain joins TRBV2 and TRBJ2-3; the match to TRBD2 covers 11 bases. The V segment lost 9 bases and the J segment 1 base; nucleotides outside the gene matches: 0. Germline CDR1 is SNHLY and CDR2 is FYNNEI. The CDR3 has 13 residues. Here the CDR3 reads CARLAGGTDTQYF. The CDR3 bases are TGTGCCAGACTAGCGGGAGGCACAGATACGCAGTATTTT.

The J gene is TRBJ1-1, the V gene TRBV9; D is unresolved. This CDR3 spans 13 amino acids. The germline gives CDR1 SGDLS, CDR2 YYNGEE. V was clipped by 3 bases and J by 4 bases, with 10 bases between them. The CDR3 DNA sequence: TGTGCCAGCAGCGGGAGACGTTTCACTGAAGCTTTCTTT. Its protein product is CASSGRRFTEAFF.

The rearrangement joins TRBV6-1 to TRBJ1-2; D call uncertain. V gave up 1 base and J gave up 4 bases, with 16 bases separating them. This CDR3 region has 16 residues. In germline, CDR1 is MNHNS, CDR2 SASEGT. In nucleotides, the CDR3 is TGTGCCAGCAGTGAAGGATCCGTCCAGAGGGTCTATGGCTACACCTTC. Protein product: CASSEGSVQRVYGYTF.

V is TRBV27 and J is TRBJ1-2, with D maybe TRBD1 (5 bases). The CDR3 runs 16 residues. The germline CDR1 and CDR2 sequences are MNHEY and SMNVEV (reference sequence). V was shortened by 3 bases and J by 4 bases, with 18 bases between the two germline ends. The CDR3 reads CASSFLPFRDRYGYTF. The DNA of the CDR3 is TGTGCCAGCAGTTTCCTCCCCTTCCGGGACCGCTATGGCTACACCTTC.

The genes are TRBV11-2 and TRBJ2-3; D is unclear. CDR1 and CDR2 from the germline V gene are SGHAT and FQNNGV. The CDR3 runs 16 residues. V was trimmed by 0 bases and J by 4 bases, leaving 14 bases between them. CDR3 sequence reads: CASSLDVGWVSDTQYF. The CDR3, as DNA: TGTGCCAGCAGCTTAGATGTGGGCTGGGTGTCAGATACGCAGTATTTT.

This clone showed up just once. J is TRBJ2-3 and V is TRBV7-9; 7 positions agree with TRBD2. Germline CDR1 reads SEHNR; CDR2 reads FQNEAQ (reference sequence). V lost 5 bases and J lost 4; bases outside the gene matches: 12. CDR3 length: 16 amino acids. The CDR3 DNA sequence: TGTGCCAGCAGCCGGTTTGCGGGAGCGTCCCCAGATACGCAGTATTTT. Translated: CASSRFAGASPDTQYF. The whole variable domain, filled in from reference TRBV7-9 and TRBJ2-3, reads DTGVSQNPRHKITKRGQNVTFRCDPISEHNRLYWYRQTLGQGPEFLTYFQNEAQLEKSRLLSDRFSAERPKGSFSTLEIQRTEQGDSAMYLCASSRFAGASPDTQYFGPGTRLTVL.

The sample holds one count of this clone. The chain combines TRBV6-6 with TRBJ1-1; 8 nucleotides match TRBD1. In germline, CDR1 is MNHNY, CDR2 SVGAGI (reference sequence). This CDR3 is built from 16 residues. V shed 6 bases, J shed 3 bases, and the junction held 12 bases outside the gene matches. This CDR3 is CASSLGGAGGYTEAFF. DNA for the CDR3: TGTGCCAGCAGCCTAGGGGGGGCAGGGGGCTACACTGAAGCTTTCTTT.

The chain joins TRBV5-1 to TRBJ2-7; TRBD1 matches 8 bases. There are 15 residues in the CDR3. Germline V gene data show CDR1 as SGHRS and CDR2 as YFSETQ. The trim removed 4 bases at V and 7 bases at J, leaving 13 bases unmatched. For the CDR3, the DNA is TGCGCCAGCAGCAGCACCCAGGGGGCAAGGCTGGAGCAGTACTTC. Amino acids: CASSSTQGARLEQYF.

This clone was picked up a small number of times. The V and J genes are TRBV7-9 and TRBJ1-1; D call uncertain. The V gene lost 5 bases and the J gene lost 6 bases, with 13 bases spanning the gap. The length of the CDR3 is 13 residues. The V gene's germline CDR1 is SEHNR and CDR2 FQNEAQ (reference sequence). For the CDR3, the DNA is TGTGCCAGCAGCAAAAGCGACACAGCTGAAGCTTTCTTT. Its protein is CASSKSDTAEAFF.

The chain has TRBV19 and TRBJ1-1; D gene uncertain. The CDR3 runs 14 residues. Germline lookup yields CDR1 LNHDA and CDR2 SQIVND (reference sequence). Deletions cut 7 bases from V and 3 bases from J, with 15 bases between. The CDR3 nucleotides read TGTGCCAGTACCCAGTTTGGTGTGGACACTGAAGCTTTCTTT. Protein: CASTQFGVDTEAFF.

The count of this clone is one. This chain connects TRBV27 to TRBJ2-1; D call uncertain. Trimming took off 0 bases at V and 5 bases at J, with 11 bases between the two ends. CDR1 and CDR2 from the germline V gene are MNHEY and SMNVEV (reference sequence). The CDR3 is 15 residues long. CDR3 region: CASSLSASRNNEQFF. The CDR3 DNA is TGTGCCAGCAGTTTATCGGCGTCGCGAAACAATGAGCAGTTCTTC.

This chain joins TRBV5-1 and TRBJ2-3, with D perhaps TRBD1 (6 bases). The CDR3 has 15 amino acids. V lost 4 bases and J 3 bases, leaving 15 bases between the germline ends. In germline, CDR1 is SGHRS, CDR2 YFSETQ. CDR3 DNA sequence: TGCGCCAGCAGCATCGGACAGAGTATTACAGATACGCAGTATTTT. It is translated as CASSIGQSITDTQYF.

To note about this clone: Other DNA sequences within the sample encode an identical CDR3. The CDR3 reads CASSVGGLPYEQYF. CDR3 nucleotide sequence: TGTGCCAGCAGCGTAGGAGGCCTTCCCTACGAGCAGTACTTC. The gene calls are TRBV9 and TRBJ2-7, with D hard to call. Looked up from germline, CDR1 is SGDLS and CDR2 is YYNGEE. Trimming removed 0 bases at V and 2 bases at J, with 9 bases between. CDR3 length equals 14 residues.

This sequence joins TRBV7-3 and TRBJ2-3; perhaps TRBD2 as D (6 bases). The ends were cut back, 0 bases at V and 1 base at J, with 8 bases in the middle. The CDR3 is 15 amino acids. The V gene's germline CDR1 is SGHTA and CDR2 FQGTGA. CDR3 protein: CASSLTGEGTDTQYF. CDR3 nucleotides: TGTGCCAGCAGCTTAACTGGGGAGGGCACAGATACGCAGTATTTT.

This clone was recorded once. The genes are TRBV27 and TRBJ1-2; 7 nucleotides line up with TRBD1. Germline CDR1 reads MNHEY; CDR2 reads SMNVEV (reference sequence). The CDR3 runs to 15 residues. Trimming took 3 bases from V and 4 from J; bases not matched to a gene: 8. The CDR3 bases are TGTGCCAGCAGTTTGAGAGGGGGCCTAATCTATGGCTACACCTTC. It translates to CASSLRGGLIYGYTF.

The CDR3 nucleotides read TGTGCCAGCAGTTTATTGTCAGGGAGTAGCTCCTACGAGCAGTACTTC. Protein sequence: CASSLLSGSSSYEQYF. V usage is TRBV28 and J usage is TRBJ2-7, with D perhaps TRBD1 or TRBD2 (5 bases each). From germline, CDR1 is MDHEN and CDR2 SYDVKM. The CDR3 covers 16 residues. The germline V and J ends were trimmed by 1 base and 0 bases, with 13 bases remaining between them.